This T cell receptor beta chain was identified in a study of OX40 agonist ivuxolimab in advanced cancers. Across the study: A history of anti-PD-1, anti-PD-L1 or anti-CTLA-4 therapy was acceptable, and roughly 40% had some. Broader study findings: In the expanded peripheral T cells, antigen specificity was never determined.

In its sample, this clone is medium-sized. The antigen is unknown. TCRdb's copy holds only in-frame clones and misses some; the assay was immunoSEQ multiplex PCR. The sample holds 20,000 to 25,000 clones, over 70% seen once. Per germline, CDR1 LNHDA and CDR2 SQIVND (reference sequence). The CDR3 consists of 14 residues. Trimming removed 9 bases from V and 6 bases from J, with 20 bases in between. The clonotype originates from an adult with an advanced solid tumor such as melanoma, head and neck, liver or kidney cancer. Specimen: CD4+ or CD8+ T cells sorted from blood, collected in a trial of the OX40 agonist ivuxolimab. The chain carries TRBV19 and TRBJ1-2, with D maybe TRBD1 (5 bases). CDR3 loop: CASWFKGRKDGYTF. In nucleotides, the CDR3 is TGTGCCAGCTGGTTTAAGGGGAGGAAGGATGGCTACACCTTC. Filled out from reference TRBV19 and TRBJ1-2, the complete variable domain reads DGGITQSPKYLFRKEGQNVTLSCEQNLNHDAMYWYRQDPGQGLRLIYYSQIVNDFQKGDIAEGYSVSREKKESFPLTVTSAQKNPTAFYLCASWFKGRKDGYTFGSGTRLTVV.